A single sample gave rise to the 17 T cell receptor beta chains below, sequenced in a study of Ad26.COV2.S vaccination and SARS-CoV-2 variants. The repertoire was sequenced with immunoSEQ multiplex PCR; TCRdb's copy has only in-frame clones and lacks some. The data hold 350,000 to 400,000 clones, with roughly 90% observed a single time. Treatment indicated: 15 to 20 received Ad26.COV2.S at low or high dose, single or two shots; about 5 received placebo; per-sample allocation not given. Sampling was performed 63 days after the first vaccine or placebo injection. The sample in question was peripheral blood, obtained in a trial of Ad26.COV2.S vaccine versus placebo. The receptors originated from a person aged 18-60 years who received the Ad26.COV2.S COVID-19 vaccine or a placebo.

The chain recombines TRBV7-9 with TRBJ2-1; TRBD2 agrees at 10 bases. Germline loops: CDR1 SEHNR, CDR2 FQNEAQ (reference sequence). CDR3 size: 14 residues. The junction had 6 bases not matched to a gene; V was cut back by 5 bases and J by 8 bases. This CDR3 is CASSISGRWYEQFF. CDR3 nucleotide sequence: TGTGCCAGCAGCATTAGCGGGAGGTGGTATGAGCAGTTCTTC.

The gene calls are TRBV3-1 (or the pseudogene TRBV3-2) and TRBJ2-1, with 9 bases matching TRBD2. The V and J ends lost 4 bases and 0 bases, in that order; junction bases with no gene match: 4. From germline, CDR1 is LGHDT and CDR2 YNNKEL (reference sequence). The CDR3 sequence is 16 residues long. Written as DNA, the CDR3 is TGTGCCAGCAGCCGACTAGCGGCGAGCTCCTACAATGAGCAGTTCTTC. It is translated as CASSRLAASSYNEQFF.

V usage is TRBV15 and J usage is TRBJ1-1, with TRBD1 as a possible D gene (5 bases). This CDR3 comprises 13 residues. V gave up 0 bases and J gave up 7 bases, with 9 bases separating them. CDR1 is LNHNV, CDR2 YYDKDF, per germline (reference sequence). DNA for the CDR3: TGTGCCACCAGCAGAGATTGGGGGGTTGAAGCTTTCTTT. This sequence encodes CATSRDWGVEAFF.

The gene calls are TRBV3-1 (or the pseudogene TRBV3-2) and TRBJ2-1, with TRBD2 matching over 10 bases. Per germline, CDR1 LGHDT and CDR2 YNNKEL (reference sequence). V gave up 8 bases and J gave up 8 bases; unmatched junction bases: 6. The CDR3 runs to 13 residues. The CDR3 bases are TGTGCCAGCGCTAGCGGGAGTTATCATGAGCAGTTCTTC. It specifies CASASGSYHEQFF.

The chain combines TRBV5-1 with TRBJ2-1; 10 positions agree with TRBD1. V lost 3 bases and J lost 7; bases outside the gene matches: 4. Germline V CDR1 and CDR2: SGHRS, YFSETQ. The CDR3 totals 14 residues. The CDR3: CASSWRDRGNEQFF. CDR3 in DNA: TGCGCCAGCAGCTGGAGGGACAGGGGAAATGAGCAGTTCTTC.

The chain recombines TRBV5-6 with TRBJ2-7; D is ambiguous. Deletions cut 0 bases from V and 0 bases from J, with 4 bases between. Germline CDR1 and CDR2: SGHDT and YYEEEE. The CDR3 has 13 residues. The CDR3 spells CASSLGSSYEQYF. In DNA form, the CDR3 reads TGTGCCAGCAGCTTGGGAAGCTCCTACGAGCAGTACTTC. Supplemented by reference TRBV5-6 and TRBJ2-7, the full variable domain reads DAGVTQSPTHLIKTRGQQVTLRCSPKSGHDTVSWYQQALGQGPQFIFQYYEEEERQRGNFPDRFSGHQFPNYSSELNVNALLLGDSALYLCASSLGSSYEQYFGPGTRLTVT.

The chain combines TRBV30 with TRBJ2-2, with a weak D call TRBD1 (5 bases). Germline-derived CDR1 and CDR2 are GTSNPN and SVGIG (reference sequence). Trimming stripped 4 bases from V and 6 bases from J, with 15 bases between. The CDR3 totals 14 residues. DNA of the CDR3: TGTGCCTGGAAGAGCGTGGCAGGGTCCGGGGAGCTGTTTTTT. Protein: CAWKSVAGSGELFF.

The genes are TRBV7-3 and TRBJ2-3; D gene unclear. CDR1 is SGHTA and CDR2 is FQGTGA in the germline V gene. V was pared by 5 bases and J by 2 bases, with 11 bases between. The CDR3 consists of 14 residues. CDR3: CASSPTRATDTQYF. The CDR3 nucleotides are TGTGCCAGCAGCCCTACCCGGGCCACAGATACGCAGTATTTT.

J is TRBJ1-2 and V is TRBV19, with TRBD1 identical over 9 bases. The CDR3 has 14 residues. In germline, CDR1 is LNHDA, CDR2 SQIVND (reference sequence). With V trimmed by 1 base and J by 7 bases, 4 bases remained unmatched. The CDR3 sequence: CASSIARTGVGYTF. The CDR3 bases are TGTGCCAGTAGTATAGCCCGGACAGGGGTTGGCTACACCTTC.

This chain links TRBV7-6 with TRBJ2-5; 13 bases line up with TRBD2. Looked up from germline, CDR1 is SGHVS and CDR2 is FNYEAQ. The length of the CDR3 is 15 residues. With 5 bases clipped from V and 3 bases from J, the junction kept 3 bases outside the gene matches. The CDR3 nucleotides are TGTGCCAGCAGCCTTGGGACTAGCGGGAAAGAGACCCAGTACTTC. Translating it yields CASSLGTSGKETQYF.

V gene TRBV30 combines with J gene TRBJ2-3; TRBD2 matches 7 bases. CDR1 GTSNPN and CDR2 SVGIG come from the germline V gene (reference sequence). With 0 bases clipped from V and 1 base from J, the junction kept 7 bases outside the gene matches. The CDR3 is 16 residues long. CDR3 nucleotide sequence: TGTGCCTGGAGTGTACTGCCCAGCGGGGGCACAGATACGCAGTATTTT. It yields the protein CAWSVLPSGGTDTQYF. The full variable domain, completed using reference TRBV30 and TRBJ2-3, is SQTIHQWPATLVQPVGSPLSLECTVEGTSNPNLYWYRQAAGRGLQLLFYSVGIGQISSEVPQNLSASRPQDRQFILSSKKLLLSDSGFYLCAWSVLPSGGTDTQYFGPGTRLTVL.

This chain connects TRBV5-8 to TRBJ2-5, with D uncertain. V was trimmed by 4 bases and J by 5 bases, leaving 12 bases between them. This CDR3 is built from 13 residues. Germline CDR1 is SGHTS and CDR2 is YDEGEE. The CDR3 protein is CASSRRWRETQYF. The DNA of the CDR3 is TGTGCCAGCAGCAGACGGTGGCGGGAGACCCAGTACTTC.

This clone was observed a single time. The V and J genes are TRBV3-1 (or the pseudogene TRBV3-2) and TRBJ1-3; D unclear. The V end was cut by 1 base, the J end by 0 bases, with 7 bases between. The CDR3 spans 15 residues. CDR1 and CDR2 (germline): LGHDT, YNNKEL (reference sequence). DNA of the CDR3: TGTGCCAGCAGCCAAGTTGTCGGCTCTGGAAACACCATATATTTT. It translates to CASSQVVGSGNTIYF.

J is TRBJ2-7 and V is TRBV21-1; the table's D gene call, TRBD1, was not cross checked with the DNA. TRBV21-1 constitutes a pseudogene. This CDR3 spans 14 amino acids. DNA of the CDR3: TGTGCCAGCAGCAAAGTACAGGGCATCCACGAGCAGTACTTC. It encodes CASSKVQGIHEQYF.

The genes are TRBV27 and TRBJ2-1; no clear D. The CDR3 spans 14 residues. Trimming took off 5 bases at V and 6 bases at J, with 14 bases between the two ends. Germline V CDR1 and CDR2: MNHEY, SMNVEV (reference sequence). The CDR3, as DNA: TGTGCCAGCAGTAAAGAGTCCCTGGGCAATGAGCAGTTCTTC. Translating it yields CASSKESLGNEQFF.

The J gene is TRBJ2-2, the V gene TRBV5-1; no firm D call. From germline, CDR1 is SGHRS and CDR2 YFSETQ. The CDR3 covers 15 residues. Trimming removed 0 bases from V and 7 bases from J, with 13 bases in between. CDR3 in DNA: TGCGCCAGCAGCTTGGGGCTAGGTGGTATCGGGGAGCTGTTTTTT. This codes for CASSLGLGGIGELFF.

This clone was counted a single time. The chain recombines TRBV19 with TRBJ1-3; D gene unclear. Germline CDR1 LNHDA, CDR2 SQIVND (reference sequence). V was cut by 4 bases and J by 0 bases, with 16 bases left in between. The CDR3 sequence is 17 residues long. CDR3 DNA: TGTGCCAGTAGTACGGGGATGACGTTACTCTCTGGAAACACCATATATTTT. Translating it yields CASSTGMTLLSGNTIYF.